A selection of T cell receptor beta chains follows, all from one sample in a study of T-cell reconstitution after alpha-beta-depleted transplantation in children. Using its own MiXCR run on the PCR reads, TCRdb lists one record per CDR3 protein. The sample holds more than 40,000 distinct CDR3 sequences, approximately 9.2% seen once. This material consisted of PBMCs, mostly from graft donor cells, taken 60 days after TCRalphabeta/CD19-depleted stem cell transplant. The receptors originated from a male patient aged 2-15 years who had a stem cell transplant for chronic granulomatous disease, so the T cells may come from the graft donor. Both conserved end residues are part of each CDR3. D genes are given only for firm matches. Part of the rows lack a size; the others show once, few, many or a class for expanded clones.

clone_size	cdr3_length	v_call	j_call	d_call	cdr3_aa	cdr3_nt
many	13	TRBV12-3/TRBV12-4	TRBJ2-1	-	CASSLTGYNEQFF	TGTGCCAGCAGTTTGACAGGTTACAATGAGCAGTTCTTC
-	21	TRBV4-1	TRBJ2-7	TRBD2	CASSQVIKGLANPRSSYEQYF	TGCGCCAGCAGCCAAGTTATTAAGGGACTAGCGAACCCAAGGAGCTCCTACGAGCAGTACTTC
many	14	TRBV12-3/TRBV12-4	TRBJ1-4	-	CASSRDGQIGKLFF	TGTGCCAGCAGTAGAGACGGACAGATAGGAAAACTGTTTTTT
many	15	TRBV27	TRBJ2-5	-	CASSPPGVAGKTQYF	TGTGCCAGCAGTCCCCCCGGTGTTGCGGGGAAGACCCAGTACTTC
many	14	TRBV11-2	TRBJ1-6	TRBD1	CASSRGQGNSPLHF	TGTGCCAGCAGTCGCGGACAGGGTAATTCACCCCTCCACTTT
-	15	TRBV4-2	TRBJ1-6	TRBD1	CASSQGGQYNSPLHF	TGTGCCAGCAGCCAAGGGGGACAGTACAATTCACCCCTCCACTTT
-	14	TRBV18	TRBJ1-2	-	CASSGATDNYGYTF	TGTGCCAGCTCAGGGGCGACAGACAACTATGGCTACACCTTC
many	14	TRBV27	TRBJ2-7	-	CASSWAGAWYEQYF	TGTGCCAGCAGTTGGGCGGGCGCATGGTACGAGCAGTACTTC
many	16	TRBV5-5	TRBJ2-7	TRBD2	CASSFGLAGFSYEQYF	TGTGCCAGCAGCTTTGGACTAGCGGGTTTCTCCTACGAGCAGTACTTC
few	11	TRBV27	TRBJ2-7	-	CASSLSPTEYF	TGTGCCAGCAGTTTAAGTCCTACTGAGTACTTC
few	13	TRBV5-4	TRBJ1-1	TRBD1	CASRGQGGTEAFF	TGTGCCAGCAGAGGACAGGGTGGAACTGAAGCTTTCTTT
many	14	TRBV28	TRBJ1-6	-	CASSLPRTASPLHF	TGTGCCAGCAGTTTACCCCGGACTGCTTCACCCCTCCACTTT
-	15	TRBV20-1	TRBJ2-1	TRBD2	CSARDIERENNEQFF	TGCAGTGCTAGAGATATCGAGCGGGAGAACAATGAGCAGTTCTTC
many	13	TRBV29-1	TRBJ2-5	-	CSARLVAGETQYF	TGCAGCGCCAGGCTCGTGGCCGGGGAGACCCAGTACTTC
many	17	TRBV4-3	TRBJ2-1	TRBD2	CASSQDTSGSRVSEQFF	TGCGCCAGCAGCCAAGATACAAGCGGGAGTAGAGTAAGTGAGCAGTTCTTC
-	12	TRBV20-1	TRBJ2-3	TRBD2	CSASGRADTQYF	TGCAGTGCTAGCGGGAGGGCCGATACGCAGTATTTT
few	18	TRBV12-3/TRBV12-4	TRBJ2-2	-	CAISLAPLRVPNTGELFF	TGTGCCATCAGTTTAGCGCCGTTGAGGGTCCCGAACACCGGGGAGCTGTTTTTT
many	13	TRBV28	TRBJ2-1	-	CASWGVVGGEQFF	TGTGCCAGCTGGGGGGTGGTTGGCGGTGAGCAGTTCTTC
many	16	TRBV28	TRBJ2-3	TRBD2	CASSLDGLAGTDTQYF	TGTGCCAGCAGTCTCGACGGACTAGCGGGCACAGATACGCAGTATTTT
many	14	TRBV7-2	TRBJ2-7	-	CASSPGLTSYEQYF	TGTGCCAGCAGCCCGGGACTCACCTCCTACGAGCAGTACTTC
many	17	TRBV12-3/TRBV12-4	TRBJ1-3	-	CASSLVSLGAPGNTIYF	TGTGCCAGCAGTTTGGTTTCGTTAGGAGCCCCTGGAAACACCATATATTTT
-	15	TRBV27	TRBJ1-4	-	CASSLSRGPNEKLFF	TGTGCCAGCAGTTTATCTCGGGGGCCCAATGAAAAACTGTTTTTT
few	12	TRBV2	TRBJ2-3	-	CASRGITDTQYF	TGTGCCAGCAGGGGGATAACAGATACGCAGTATTTT
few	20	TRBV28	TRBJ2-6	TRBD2	CASSLLSGRAADSGANVLTF	TGTGCCAGCAGTCTCCTTTCCGGGAGGGCCGCAGACTCTGGGGCCAACGTCCTGACTTTC
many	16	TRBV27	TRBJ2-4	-	CASRPLSVSAKNIQYF	TGTGCCAGCAGGCCGCTCTCCGTCTCCGCCAAAAACATTCAGTACTTC
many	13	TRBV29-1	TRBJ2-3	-	CSLEGPPTDTQYF	TGCAGCCTCGAGGGGCCCCCCACAGATACGCAGTATTTT
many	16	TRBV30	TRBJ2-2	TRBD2	CAWSVFGGRGTGELFF	TGTGCCTGGAGTGTATTCGGGGGGAGGGGAACCGGGGAGCTGTTTTTT
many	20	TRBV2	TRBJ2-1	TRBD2	CASSDRRLAGGPYSYNEQFF	TGTGCCAGCAGTGACCGTCGACTAGCGGGAGGACCCTACTCCTACAATGAGCAGTTCTTC